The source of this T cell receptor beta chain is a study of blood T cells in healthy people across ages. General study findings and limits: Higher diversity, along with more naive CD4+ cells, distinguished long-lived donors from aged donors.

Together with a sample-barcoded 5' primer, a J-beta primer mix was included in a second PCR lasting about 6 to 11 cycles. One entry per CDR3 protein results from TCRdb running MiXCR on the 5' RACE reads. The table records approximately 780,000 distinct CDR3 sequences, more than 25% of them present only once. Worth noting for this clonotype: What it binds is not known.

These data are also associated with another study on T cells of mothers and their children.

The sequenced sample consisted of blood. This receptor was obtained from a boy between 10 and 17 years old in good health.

The CDR3 is CASSLAQVHEQYF. The CDR3 DNA reads TGCGCCAGCAGCTTGGCCCAAGTCCACGAGCAGTACTTC. The V gene is TRBV5-1, the J gene TRBJ2-7; D unclear. The CDR3 loop spans 13 amino acids. The germline V and J ends were trimmed by 0 bases and 5 bases, with 9 bases remaining between them. Germline V gene data show CDR1 as SGHRS and CDR2 as YFSETQ.